A single sample gave rise to the 14 T cell receptor beta chains below, sequenced in a study of blood T cell repertoires in COVID-19. Clones were read by immunoSEQ multiplex PCR, and TCRdb kept only the in-frame ones, dropping some. The sample includes tens of thousands of clones, roughly nine tenths of them seen just once. The sequencing input was peripheral blood. The receptors were sampled from a man in his 60s with acute or convalescent COVID-19.

This chain connects TRBV11-2 to TRBJ2-7, with D possibly being TRBD1 (6 bases). The CDR3 is 16 amino acids. Germline V CDR1 and CDR2: SGHAT, FQNNGV. The V and J ends lost 0 bases and 1 base respectively, with 13 bases between them. CDR3 bases: TGTGCCAGCAGCTTAGACCCCTGGACAGAGTCCTACGAGCAGTACTTC. Translating it yields CASSLDPWTESYEQYF.

The genes are TRBV29-1 and TRBJ2-7, with D possibly being TRBD2 (5 bases). V was shortened by 2 bases and J by 4 bases, with 18 bases between the two germline ends. This CDR3 contains 15 residues. Germline V gene data show CDR1 as SQVTM and CDR2 as ANQGSEA. This chain's CDR3 is CSVESGDGGPYEQYF. The CDR3 coding sequence is TGCAGCGTTGAAAGCGGTGATGGTGGGCCGTACGAGCAGTACTTC.

This clone appeared once. The rearrangement joins TRBV25-1 to TRBJ1-1, with a possible D match to TRBD1 (6 bases). Germline-derived CDR1 and CDR2 are MGHDK and SYGVNS. The CDR3 is 14 amino acids. Trimming cost V 4 bases and J 1 base, with 10 bases left between them. CDR3 region: CASSGPTGNTEAFF. CDR3 bases: TGTGCCAGCAGTGGACCGACAGGGAACACTGAAGCTTTCTTT.

This clone came up a few times. The chain couples TRBV5-4 to TRBJ2-7; TRBD2 aligns across 8 bases. There are 16 residues in the CDR3. CDR1 is SGHNT and CDR2 is YYREEE in the germline V gene (reference sequence). The V segment lost 4 bases and the J segment 0 bases; nucleotides outside the gene matches: 9. CDR3 nucleotides: TGTGCCAGCAGCCCCGGGGGGGAGAGTAACTCCTACGAGCAGTACTTC. Residues: CASSPGGESNSYEQYF.

This rearrangement joins TRBV24-1 to TRBJ1-5, with 7 nucleotides matching TRBD1. This CDR3 has 15 amino acids. V dropped 12 bases and J dropped 0; count of bases not matched to a gene: 10. CDR1 is KGHDR, CDR2 SFDVKD, per germline. CDR3 sequence reads: CAPPGGNYSNQPQHF. CDR3 nucleotide sequence: TGTGCCCCACCAGGGGGAAATTATAGCAATCAGCCCCAGCATTTT.

The V gene is TRBV19, the J gene TRBJ2-7; D may be TRBD1 (6 bases). The CDR3 loop spans 13 amino acids. Germline lookup yields CDR1 LNHDA and CDR2 SQIVND (reference sequence). Trimming cost V 6 bases and J 3 bases, with 12 bases left between them. CDR3 sequence: CASSPGHNYEQYF. CDR3 coding DNA: TGTGCCAGTAGCCCGGGACATAACTACGAGCAGTACTTC.

The table lists this clone with a count of one. The J gene is TRBJ2-5, the V gene TRBV5-4; 12 positions match TRBD2. The CDR3 runs to 15 residues. Germline CDR1 is SGHNT and CDR2 is YYREEE (reference sequence). V was pared by 2 bases and J by 2 bases, with 1 base of the junction left unmatched. CDR3 region: CASSFTSGGQETQYF. In DNA, the CDR3 is TGTGCCAGCAGCTTTACTAGCGGGGGGCAAGAGACCCAGTACTTC.

A few counts support this clone. The rearrangement uses TRBV25-1 and TRBJ2-1, with 15 bases that match TRBD2. Germline V gene lookup returns CDR1 MGHDK and CDR2 SYGVNS. The CDR3 loop spans 16 amino acids. V lost 0 bases and J lost 9; bases outside the gene matches: 3. CDR3 nucleotides: TGTGCCAGCAGTGAATATGGGGGACTAGCGGGGGGTGAGCAGTTCTTC. The encoded protein is CASSEYGGLAGGEQFF.

The chain employs TRBV5-6 and TRBJ2-3, with D unresolved. V was cut by 0 bases and J by 0 bases, with 17 bases left in between. Germline V gene data show CDR1 as SGHDT and CDR2 as YYEEEE. The CDR3 consists of 18 residues. CDR3 in DNA: TGTGCCAGCAGCTTGGAAGGTTCAGGTCCAGCTAGCACAGATACGCAGTATTTT. Its translation is CASSLEGSGPASTDTQYF.

The chain links TRBV6-2 or TRBV6-3 to TRBJ2-7, with a weak D call TRBD2 (5 bases). Trimming shortened V by 4 bases and J by 3 bases, and 10 bases separated the two germline ends. CDR3 length equals 13 residues. Germline-derived CDR1 and CDR2 are MNHEY and SVGEGT. The chain's CDR3 is CASSLGLGYEQYF. The DNA of the CDR3 is TGTGCCAGCAGTTTAGGACTGGGCTACGAGCAGTACTTC.

The chain combines TRBV25-1 with TRBJ2-7, with 7 bases identical to TRBD2. This CDR3 region has 17 residues. Trimming at V came to 6 bases and at J to 0 bases, leaving 14 bases not matched to a gene. Germline V gene data show CDR1 as MGHDK and CDR2 as SYGVNS. In nucleotides, the CDR3 is TGTGCCAGCAGCCCCCCCTTGGGCGGGGGTAACTCCTACGAGCAGTACTTC. Its protein is CASSPPLGGGNSYEQYF.

The V and J genes are TRBV9 and TRBJ2-3, with D possibly being TRBD2 (5 bases). Germline loops: CDR1 SGDLS, CDR2 YYNGEE. Trimming pared 2 bases from V and 6 bases from J, leaving 13 bases between. The CDR3 sequence is 14 residues long. DNA for the CDR3: TGTGCCAGCAGCGTCTTAGATTCGGGGGATACGCAGTATTTT. Translation gives CASSVLDSGDTQYF. Full variable domain (remainder filled in from reference TRBV9 and TRBJ2-3): DSGVTQTPKHLITATGQRVTLRCSPRSGDLSVYWYQQSLDQGLQFLIQYYNGEERAKGNILERFSAQQFPDLHSELNLSSLELGDSALYFCASSVLDSGDTQYFGPGTRLTVL.

CDR3 in DNA: TGTGCCAGTAGTATGCGAGGTTTAGGGGCCGGCTACACCTTC. As protein: CASSMRGLGAGYTF. V gene TRBV19 combines with J gene TRBJ1-2, with D possibly matching TRBD1 (5 bases). Germline V gene lookup returns CDR1 LNHDA and CDR2 SQIVND (reference sequence). V was pared by 3 bases and J by 8 bases, with 16 bases between. This CDR3 spans 14 amino acids.

The chain is built from TRBV20-1 and TRBJ1-2, with 7 positions matching TRBD1. Germline CDR1 and CDR2: DFQATT and SNEGSKA (reference sequence). V was clipped by 6 bases and J by 5 bases; unmatched bases: 3. CDR3 length equals 11 residues. The CDR3 DNA reads as TGCAGTGCCGCCAGGGGGTATGGCTACACCTTC. Translated: CSAARGYGYTF.